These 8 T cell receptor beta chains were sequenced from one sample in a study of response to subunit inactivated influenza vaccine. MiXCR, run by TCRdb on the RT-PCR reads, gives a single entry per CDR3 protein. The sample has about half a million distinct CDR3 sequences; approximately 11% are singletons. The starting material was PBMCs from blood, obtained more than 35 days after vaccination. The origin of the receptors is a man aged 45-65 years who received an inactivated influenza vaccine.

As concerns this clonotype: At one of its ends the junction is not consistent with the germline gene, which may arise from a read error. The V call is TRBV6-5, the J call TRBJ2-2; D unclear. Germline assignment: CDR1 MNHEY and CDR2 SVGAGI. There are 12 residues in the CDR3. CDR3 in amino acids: CACQPSAGELFF. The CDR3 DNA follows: TGCGCTTGCCAGCCATCGGCCGGGGAGCTGTTTTTT.

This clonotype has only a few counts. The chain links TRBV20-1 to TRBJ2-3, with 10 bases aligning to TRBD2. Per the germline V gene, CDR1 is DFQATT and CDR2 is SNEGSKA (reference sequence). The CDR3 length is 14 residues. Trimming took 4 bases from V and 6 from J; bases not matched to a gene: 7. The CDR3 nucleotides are TGCAGTGCTACCAGCGGGGGGGCTGGCGATACGCAGTATTTT. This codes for CSATSGGAGDTQYF.

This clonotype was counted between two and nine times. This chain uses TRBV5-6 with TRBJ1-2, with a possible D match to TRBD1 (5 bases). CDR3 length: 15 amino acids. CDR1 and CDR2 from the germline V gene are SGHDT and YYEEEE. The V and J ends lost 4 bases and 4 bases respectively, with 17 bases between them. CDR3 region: CASSGTDMSIYGYTF. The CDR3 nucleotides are TGTGCCAGCAGCGGGACGGACATGTCGATCTATGGCTACACCTTC.

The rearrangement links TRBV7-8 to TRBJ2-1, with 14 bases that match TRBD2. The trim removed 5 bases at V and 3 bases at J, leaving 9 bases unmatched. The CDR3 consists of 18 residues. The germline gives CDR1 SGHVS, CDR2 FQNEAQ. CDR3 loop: CASSPSRLAGGYYNEQFF. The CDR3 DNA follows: TGTGCCAGCAGCCCATCCCGACTAGCGGGAGGGTACTACAATGAGCAGTTCTTC.

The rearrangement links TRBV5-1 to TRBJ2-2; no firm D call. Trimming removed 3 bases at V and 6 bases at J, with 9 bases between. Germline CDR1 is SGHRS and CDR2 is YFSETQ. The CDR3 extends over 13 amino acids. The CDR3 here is CASSSQSAGELFF. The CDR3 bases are TGCGCCAGCAGCTCACAGAGCGCCGGGGAGCTGTTTTTT.

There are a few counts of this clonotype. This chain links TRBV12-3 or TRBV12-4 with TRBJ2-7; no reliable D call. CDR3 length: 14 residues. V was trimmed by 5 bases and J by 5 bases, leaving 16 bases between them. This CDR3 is CASSTLWGSNEQYF. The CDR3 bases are TGTGCCAGCAGTACCCTTTGGGGTTCCAACGAGCAGTACTTC.

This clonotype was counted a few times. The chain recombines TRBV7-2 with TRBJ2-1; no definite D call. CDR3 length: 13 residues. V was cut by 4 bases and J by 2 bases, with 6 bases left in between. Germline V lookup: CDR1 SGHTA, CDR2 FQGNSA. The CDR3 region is CASSSRTYNEQFF. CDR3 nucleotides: TGTGCCAGCAGCTCTCGAACCTACAATGAGCAGTTCTTC.

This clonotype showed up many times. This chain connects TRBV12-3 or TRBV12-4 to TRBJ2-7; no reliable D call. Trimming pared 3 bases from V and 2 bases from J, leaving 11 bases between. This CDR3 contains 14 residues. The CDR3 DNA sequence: TGTGCCAGCAGTTTGGGTGGAATTACCTACGAGCAGTACTTC. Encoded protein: CASSLGGITYEQYF.